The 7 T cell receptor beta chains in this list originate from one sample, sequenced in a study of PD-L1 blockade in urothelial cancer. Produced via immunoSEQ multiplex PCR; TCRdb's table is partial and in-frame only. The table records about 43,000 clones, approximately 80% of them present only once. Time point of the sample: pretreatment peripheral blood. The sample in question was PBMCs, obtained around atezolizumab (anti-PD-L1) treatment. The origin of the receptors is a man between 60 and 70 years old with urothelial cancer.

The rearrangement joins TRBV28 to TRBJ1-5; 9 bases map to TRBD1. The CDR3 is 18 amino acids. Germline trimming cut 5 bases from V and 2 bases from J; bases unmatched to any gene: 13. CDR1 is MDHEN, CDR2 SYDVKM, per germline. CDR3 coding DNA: TGTGCCAGCAGTACCCGACAGGGGGGCACTGTCGGCAATCAGCCCCAGCATTTT. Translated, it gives CASSTRQGGTVGNQPQHF.

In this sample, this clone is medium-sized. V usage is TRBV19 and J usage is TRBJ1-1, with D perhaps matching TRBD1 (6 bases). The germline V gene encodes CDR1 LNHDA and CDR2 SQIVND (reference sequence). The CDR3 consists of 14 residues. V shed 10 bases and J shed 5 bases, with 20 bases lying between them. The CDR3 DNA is TGTGCCACCACGTGGGGCAGGGGTTTAACTGAAGCTTTCTTT. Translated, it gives CATTWGRGLTEAFF.

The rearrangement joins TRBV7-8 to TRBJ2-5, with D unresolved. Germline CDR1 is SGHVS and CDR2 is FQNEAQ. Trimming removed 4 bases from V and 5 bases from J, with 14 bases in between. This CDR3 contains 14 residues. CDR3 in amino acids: CASSSLAGMETQYF. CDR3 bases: TGTGCCAGCAGCTCCCTGGCTGGTATGGAGACCCAGTACTTC.

The CDR3, as DNA: TGTGCCAGCACCATTAATGACGGGGCTGGAAACACCATATATTTT. This encodes CASTINDGAGNTIYF. This chain uses TRBV9 with TRBJ1-3, with D unclear. The CDR3 covers 15 residues. Germline-derived CDR1 and CDR2 are SGDLS and YYNGEE. V lost 6 bases and J lost 2, with 15 bases in between.

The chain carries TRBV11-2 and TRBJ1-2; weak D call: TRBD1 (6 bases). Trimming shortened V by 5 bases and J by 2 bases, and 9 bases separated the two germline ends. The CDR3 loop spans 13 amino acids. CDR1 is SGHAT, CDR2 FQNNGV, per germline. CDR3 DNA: TGTGCCAGCAGCATTACAGGGAACTATGGCTACACCTTC. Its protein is CASSITGNYGYTF.

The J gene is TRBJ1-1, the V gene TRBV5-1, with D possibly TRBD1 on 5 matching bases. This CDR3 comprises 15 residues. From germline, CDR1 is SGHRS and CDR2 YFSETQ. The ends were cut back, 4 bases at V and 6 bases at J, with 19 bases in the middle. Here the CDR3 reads CASSPLKGLMAEAFF. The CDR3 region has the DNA TGCGCCAGCAGCCCCCTAAAGGGGTTAATGGCTGAAGCTTTCTTT.

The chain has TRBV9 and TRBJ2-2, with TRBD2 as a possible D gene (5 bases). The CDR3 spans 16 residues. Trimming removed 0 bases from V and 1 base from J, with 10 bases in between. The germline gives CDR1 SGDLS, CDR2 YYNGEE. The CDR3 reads CASSVAGWGNTGELFF. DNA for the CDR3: TGTGCCAGCAGCGTAGCGGGGTGGGGGAACACCGGGGAGCTGTTTTTT.